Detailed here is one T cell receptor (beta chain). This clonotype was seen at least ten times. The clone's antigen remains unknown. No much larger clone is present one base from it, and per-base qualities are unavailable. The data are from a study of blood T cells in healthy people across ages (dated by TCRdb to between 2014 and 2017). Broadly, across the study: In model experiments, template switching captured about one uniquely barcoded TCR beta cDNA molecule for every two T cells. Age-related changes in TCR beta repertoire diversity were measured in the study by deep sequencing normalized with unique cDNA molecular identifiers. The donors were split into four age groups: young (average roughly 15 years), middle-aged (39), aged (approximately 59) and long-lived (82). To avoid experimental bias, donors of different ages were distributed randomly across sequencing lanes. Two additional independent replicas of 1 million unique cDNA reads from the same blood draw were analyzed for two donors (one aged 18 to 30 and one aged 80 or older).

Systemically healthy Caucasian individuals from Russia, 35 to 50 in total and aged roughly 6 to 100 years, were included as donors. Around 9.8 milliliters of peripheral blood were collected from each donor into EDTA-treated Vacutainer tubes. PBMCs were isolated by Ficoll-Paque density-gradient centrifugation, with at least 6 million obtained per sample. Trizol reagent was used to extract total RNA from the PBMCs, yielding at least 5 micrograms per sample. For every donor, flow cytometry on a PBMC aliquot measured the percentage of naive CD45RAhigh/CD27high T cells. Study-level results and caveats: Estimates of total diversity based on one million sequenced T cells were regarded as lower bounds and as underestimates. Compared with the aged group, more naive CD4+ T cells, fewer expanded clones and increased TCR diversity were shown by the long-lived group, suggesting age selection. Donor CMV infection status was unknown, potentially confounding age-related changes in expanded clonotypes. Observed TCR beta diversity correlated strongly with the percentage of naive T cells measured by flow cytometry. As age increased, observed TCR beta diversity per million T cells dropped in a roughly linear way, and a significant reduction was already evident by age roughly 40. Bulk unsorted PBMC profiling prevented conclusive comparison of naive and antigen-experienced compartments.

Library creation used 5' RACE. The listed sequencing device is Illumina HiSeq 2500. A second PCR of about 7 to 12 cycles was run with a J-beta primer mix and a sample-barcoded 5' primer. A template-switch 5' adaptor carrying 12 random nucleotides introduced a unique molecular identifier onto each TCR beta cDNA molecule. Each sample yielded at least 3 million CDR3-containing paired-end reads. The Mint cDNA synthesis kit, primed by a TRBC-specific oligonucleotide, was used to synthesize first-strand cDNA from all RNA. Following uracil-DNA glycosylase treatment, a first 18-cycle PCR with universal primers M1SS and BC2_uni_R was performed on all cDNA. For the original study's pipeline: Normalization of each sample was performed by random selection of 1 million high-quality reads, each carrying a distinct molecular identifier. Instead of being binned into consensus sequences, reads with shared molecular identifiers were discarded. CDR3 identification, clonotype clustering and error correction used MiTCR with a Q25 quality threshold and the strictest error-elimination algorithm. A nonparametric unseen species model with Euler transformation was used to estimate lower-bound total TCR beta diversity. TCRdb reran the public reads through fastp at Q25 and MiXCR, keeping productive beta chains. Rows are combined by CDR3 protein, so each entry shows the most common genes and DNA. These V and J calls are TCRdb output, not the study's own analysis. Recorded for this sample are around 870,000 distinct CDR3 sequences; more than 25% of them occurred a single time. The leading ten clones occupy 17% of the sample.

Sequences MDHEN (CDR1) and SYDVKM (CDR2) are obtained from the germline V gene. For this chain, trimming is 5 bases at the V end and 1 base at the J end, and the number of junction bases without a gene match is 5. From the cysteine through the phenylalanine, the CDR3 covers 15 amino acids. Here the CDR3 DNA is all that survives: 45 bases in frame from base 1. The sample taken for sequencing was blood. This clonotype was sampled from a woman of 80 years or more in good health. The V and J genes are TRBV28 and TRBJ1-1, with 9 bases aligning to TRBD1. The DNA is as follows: TGTGCCAGCAGTACCCGGACAGGGGCGAACACTGAAGCTTTCTTT. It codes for CASSTRTGANTEAFF. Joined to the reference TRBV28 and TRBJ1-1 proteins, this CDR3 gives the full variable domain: DVKVTQSSRYLVKRTGEKVFLECVQDMDHENMFWYRQDPGLGLRLIYFSYDVKMKEKGDIPEGYSVSREKKERFSLILESASTNQTSMYLCASSTRTGANTEAFFGQGTRLTVV.